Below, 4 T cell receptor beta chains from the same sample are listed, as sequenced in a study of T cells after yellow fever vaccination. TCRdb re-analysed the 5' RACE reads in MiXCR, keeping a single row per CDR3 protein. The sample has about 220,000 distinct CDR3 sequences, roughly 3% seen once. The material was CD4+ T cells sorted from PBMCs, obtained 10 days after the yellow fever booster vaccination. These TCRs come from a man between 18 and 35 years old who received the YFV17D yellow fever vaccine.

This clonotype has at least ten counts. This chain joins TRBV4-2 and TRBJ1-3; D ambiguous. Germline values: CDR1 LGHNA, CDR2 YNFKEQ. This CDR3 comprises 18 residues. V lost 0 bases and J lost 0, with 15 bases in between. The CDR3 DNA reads TGTGCCAGCAGCCAAGATGTGTCGGCCCACCGCTCTGGAAACACCATATATTTT. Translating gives CASSQDVSAHRSGNTIYF.

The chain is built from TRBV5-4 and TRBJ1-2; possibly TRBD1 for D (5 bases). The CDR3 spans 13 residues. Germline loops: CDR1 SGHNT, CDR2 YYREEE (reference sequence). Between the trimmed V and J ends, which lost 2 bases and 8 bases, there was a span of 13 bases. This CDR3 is CASSFKGVEGYTF. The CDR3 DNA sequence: TGTGCCAGCAGCTTTAAAGGGGTGGAGGGCTACACCTTC.

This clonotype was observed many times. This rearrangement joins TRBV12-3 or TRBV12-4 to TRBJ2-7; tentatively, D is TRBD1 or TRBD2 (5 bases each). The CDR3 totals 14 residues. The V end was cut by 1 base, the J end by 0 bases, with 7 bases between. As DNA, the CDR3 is TGTGCCAGCAGTTTAGGGGGGAGCTCCTACGAGCAGTACTTC. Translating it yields CASSLGGSSYEQYF.

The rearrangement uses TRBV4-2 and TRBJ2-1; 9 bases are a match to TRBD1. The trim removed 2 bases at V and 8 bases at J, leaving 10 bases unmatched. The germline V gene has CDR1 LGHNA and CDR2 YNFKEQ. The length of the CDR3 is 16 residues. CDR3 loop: CASSQNAGTGSYEQFF. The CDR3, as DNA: TGTGCCAGCAGCCAAAACGCCGGGACAGGGTCCTATGAGCAGTTCTTC.